This T cell receptor beta chain was captured by sequencing in a study of blood T cell repertoires in COVID-19. Study background: Sources were T cells, B-cell-depleted T cells, or PBMCs; the material itself was cDNA or gDNA.

Per the original methods: Researchers report that nucleated cell counts were estimated from reference gene primer amplification. Sequencing was performed with immunoSEQ multiplex PCR; in TCRdb, only in-frame clones are kept and a portion is missing. V, J and clone size are taken as reported in that table, and D and trimming were inferred from the DNA itself. The table has about 130,000 clones, roughly 77% seen once. This clone was picked up many times. The CDR3 runs 18 residues. Unmatched junction bases numbered 18, after V lost 6 bases and J lost 8 bases. Germline values: CDR1 MNHEY, CDR2 SMNVEV (reference sequence). It was during active infection that Seattle patients were enrolled and then longitudinally followed.

This sequence was found in a woman aged 70-85 years with COVID-19, enrolled during active disease. The V gene is TRBV27, the J gene TRBJ1-6; 8 positions agree with TRBD1. The sequenced sample was peripheral blood. The CDR3 bases are TGTGCCAGCAGACGGCCCACCCCAAACAGGGGGTTAGATTCACCCCTCCACTTT. Protein: CASRRPTPNRGLDSPLHF.